This T cell receptor (beta chain) was captured in a study of blood T cell repertoires in COVID-19. The CDR3 extends over 17 amino acids. The V gene's germline CDR1 is MNHNY and CDR2 SVGAGI (reference sequence). The V and J ends lost 5 bases and 6 bases, in that order; junction bases with no gene match: 12. Some clones are missing from TCRdb's copy, which holds only in-frame ones; the method was immunoSEQ multiplex PCR. The top ten clones hold 4% of a sample with about 330,000 clones, approximately 90% of them seen once. The sequencing input was peripheral blood. V usage is TRBV6-6 and J usage is TRBJ2-2, with 10 bases that match TRBD2. This clonotype originated in a woman between 45 and 65 years old with active or convalescent COVID-19. CDR3 DNA sequence: TGTGCCAGCAGTCCCAGGGCTAGCGGGAGTAGGTCCGGGGAGCTGTTTTTT. This codes for CASSPRASGSRSGELFF.